A single sample is the source of the 15 T cell receptor beta chains below, sequenced in a study of blood T cells in healthy people across ages. Primed by a sample-barcoded 5' primer and a J-beta primer mix, a second PCR proceeded for 7 to 11 cycles. One entry per CDR3 protein, called by TCRdb with MiXCR from the 5' RACE reads. The sample carries about 670,000 distinct CDR3 sequences, approximately 52% recorded once. The sample was blood. The receptors were sampled from a woman over 75 in good health.

J is TRBJ2-1 and V is TRBV12-3 or TRBV12-4; no clear D gene. The CDR3 extends over 15 amino acids. V lost 7 bases to trimming and J lost 2 bases, with 15 bases between them. The CDR3 DNA reads as TGTGCCAGCACCCCTGGGCTTTACACCTACAATGAGCAGTTCTTC. Translated: CASTPGLYTYNEQFF.

The sample holds one count of this clonotype. Just one base apart from a much larger clone, this may be a read error. The chain employs TRBV7-3 and TRBJ2-3, with D perhaps matching TRBD2 (5 bases). Germline V gene lookup returns CDR1 SGHTA and CDR2 FQGTGA. Trimming stripped 4 bases from V and 6 bases from J, with 11 bases between. This CDR3 comprises 13 residues. CDR3 loop: CASSSNGEDTQYF. The CDR3, as DNA: TGTGCCAGCAGCTCAAACGGGGAGGATACGCAGTATTTT.

This chain joins TRBV5-1 and TRBJ2-5, with a weak D call TRBD2 (5 bases). CDR3 length: 15 residues. Trimming stripped 6 bases from V and 11 bases from J, with 26 bases between. Looked up from germline, CDR1 is SGHRS and CDR2 is YFSETQ. The CDR3 DNA sequence: TGCGCCAGCACCCGAGTCGAGTTTAGCGTTAATGATCAGTACTTC. Protein sequence: CASTRVEFSVNDQYF.

There are a few counts of this clonotype. V and J are TRBV12-3 or TRBV12-4 and TRBJ1-5, with D tentatively TRBD1 (5 bases). The CDR3 is 14 residues long. V lost 8 bases and J lost 2, with 13 bases in between. The CDR3 DNA reads TGTGCCAGCCGTGGGGGGATAGGCAATCAGCCCCAGCATTTT. Translating gives CASRGGIGNQPQHF.

Details on this clonotype: Just one base apart from a much larger clone, this may be a read error. V gene TRBV20-1 combines with J gene TRBJ2-1; D may correspond to TRBD1 or TRBD2 (5 bases each). The closer fit of TRBJ2-7 to the DNA end suggests the J call may be wrong. This CDR3 spans 14 amino acids. Germline V lookup: CDR1 DFQATT, CDR2 SNEGSKA (reference sequence). In nucleotides, the CDR3 is TGCAGTGCTAGTAGGGGAGACCGGCGGAATGAGCAGTACTTC. Translated, it gives CSASRGDRRNEQYF.

The rearrangement joins TRBV6-1 to TRBJ1-5, with D tentatively TRBD1 (5 bases). Trimming took 2 bases from V and 0 from J, leaving 11 bases between them. Germline V gives CDR1 MNHNS, CDR2 SASEGT. There are 16 residues in the CDR3. The CDR3 coding sequence is TGTGCCAGCAGTGAATGGCCAGGGCATAGCAATCAGCCCCAGCATTTT. Translating gives CASSEWPGHSNQPQHF.

This clonotype was found many times. The chain couples TRBV5-1 to TRBJ1-1; D possibly corresponds to TRBD1 (5 bases). V lost 2 bases, J lost 3 bases, and 14 bases lay in between. The CDR3 has 15 amino acids. Germline lookup yields CDR1 SGHRS and CDR2 YFSETQ. The CDR3 here is CASSFYVGTYTEAFF. The CDR3 DNA follows: TGCGCCAGCAGCTTCTACGTGGGGACTTACACTGAAGCTTTCTTT.

Concerning this clonotype itself: This sequence may be a read error, since a much larger clone differs from it by one base. This chain connects TRBV5-1 to TRBJ2-5; maybe TRBD1 (6 bases). CDR1 SGHRS and CDR2 YFSETQ come from the germline V gene. CDR3 size: 13 residues. Here the CDR3 reads CASSWTVQEIQYF. DNA of the CDR3: TGCGCCAGCAGCTGGACAGTACAAGAGATCCAGTACTTC.

The chain combines TRBV9 with TRBJ2-3; 7 nucleotides match TRBD2. CDR1 is SGDLS and CDR2 is YYNGEE in the germline V gene. The junction had 6 bases not matched to a gene; V was cut back by 0 bases and J by 8 bases. The CDR3 has 14 residues. The DNA of the CDR3 is TGTGCCAGCAGCGTAGAAGCGGGGTCTCGTACGCAGTATTTT. Its translation: CASSVEAGSRTQYF.

The gene calls are TRBV25-1 and TRBJ2-5; 9 positions match TRBD2. There are 16 residues in the CDR3. With 3 bases clipped from V and 11 bases from J, the junction kept 16 bases outside the gene matches. Germline values: CDR1 MGHDK, CDR2 SYGVNS. The CDR3 protein is CASSDSAGGAGNEQYF. The CDR3 coding sequence is TGTGCCAGCAGTGATAGTGCGGGAGGGGCCGGGAATGAGCAGTACTTC. The variable domain in full, with the rest retrieved from reference TRBV25-1 and TRBJ2-5, is EADIYQTPRYLVIGTGKKITLECSQTMGHDKMYWYQQDPGMELHLIHYSYGVNSTEKGDLSSESTVSRIRTEHFPLTLESARPSHTSQYLCASSDSAGGAGNEQYFGPGTRLLVL.

This chain connects TRBV11-2 to TRBJ2-3; 7 nucleotides line up with TRBD2. CDR3 size: 16 residues. Losses at the gene ends were 2 bases for V and 2 bases for J; bases not matched to a gene: 7. Germline values: CDR1 SGHAT, CDR2 FQNNGV. The CDR3 spells CASSLTGSGSTDTQYF. CDR3 nucleotide sequence: TGTGCCAGCAGCTTAACAGGTAGCGGGTCCACAGATACGCAGTATTTT.

J is TRBJ2-5 and V is TRBV10-3, with D perhaps matching TRBD1 (6 bases). V was pared by 4 bases and J by 2 bases, with 17 bases between. The CDR3 sequence is 16 residues long. Germline V gene sequence: CDR1 ENHRY, CDR2 SYGVKD. CDR3 DNA sequence: TGTGCCATCAGTGGCCCCCCAGCAGGGGATCAAGAGACCCAGTACTTC. The encoded protein is CAISGPPAGDQETQYF.

This clonotype was detected ten times or more. V and J are TRBV7-9 and TRBJ2-3, with 10 bases lining up with TRBD2. Germline V CDR1 and CDR2: SEHNR, FQNEAQ (reference sequence). V shed 4 bases, J shed 3 bases, and the junction held 13 bases outside the gene matches. This CDR3 contains 18 residues. CDR3: CASSSLIGLAEITDTQYF. Here the CDR3 DNA reads TGTGCCAGCAGCTCCTTAATCGGACTAGCGGAGATTACAGATACGCAGTATTTT.

J is TRBJ1-5 and V is TRBV7-2; 9 nucleotides match TRBD1. Losses at the gene ends were 1 base for V and 7 bases for J; bases not matched to a gene: 5. This CDR3 has 15 residues. Germline assignment: CDR1 SGHTA and CDR2 FQGNSA. In DNA form, the CDR3 reads TGTGCCAGCAGCTTAGTGGGACAGGGTCGGCAGCCCCAGCATTTT. Its translation is CASSLVGQGRQPQHF.

Concerning this clonotype itself: This may be a read error: a much more frequent sequence differs by one nucleotide. The chain couples TRBV2 to TRBJ2-3, with 10 bases lining up with TRBD2. The germline gives CDR1 SNHLY, CDR2 FYNNEI. The V and J ends lost 6 bases and 8 bases, in that order; junction bases with no gene match: 11. The CDR3 is 15 residues long. The CDR3 coding sequence is TGTGCCAGCAGCGTAGCGGGAGGCCACGCCCGTACGCAGTATTTT. It specifies CASSVAGGHARTQYF. Looking up the rest from reference TRBV2 and TRBJ2-3 gives the full variable domain: EPEVTQTPSHQVTQMGQEVILRCVPISNHLYFYWYRQILGQKVEFLVSFYNNEISEKSEIFDDQFSVERPDGSNFTLKIRSTKLEDSAMYFCASSVAGGHARTQYFGPGTRLTVL.